This T cell receptor (beta chain) was captured by sequencing in a study of siplizumab effects on memory and regulatory T cells. Study-level points and caveats: The naive T cell population seemed more diverse than memory cells and seemed a major contributor to the alloresponse. Controls showed an average of approximately 28% Treg-derived mappable alloreactive CD4+ clones, while siplizumab showed 55% to 80%.

For this clone: What it binds is not known.

The mixed lymphocyte reaction cells were held in coculture (37°C) for under seven days. The CDR3 consists of 13 residues. Germline V gene data show CDR1 as LNHDA and CDR2 as SQIVND (reference sequence). V lost 7 bases, J lost 5 bases, and 14 bases lay in between. Repertoires were generated with immunoSEQ multiplex PCR, while TCRdb's copy carries only in-frame clones and drops some. The data contain 9,500 or so clones, about 43% of them singletons. This receptor was taken from a human donor in good health; the cells came from an allogeneic mixed lymphocyte reaction. The chain has TRBV19 and TRBJ1-2; D might be TRBD1 (6 bases). The sequencing sample was made of CFSE-low (dividing) CD4+ T cells sorted from an allogeneic mixed lymphocyte reaction. CDR3 amino acids: CASTQQGRYGYTF. CDR3 DNA: TGTGCCAGTACACAACAGGGAAGATATGGCTACACCTTC.